This T cell receptor beta chain was identified during a study of blood T cells in healthy people across ages. Using a J-beta primer mix together with a sample-barcoded 5' primer, a second PCR was run for roughly 7 to 12 cycles. TCRdb re-derived calls from the 5' RACE reads in MiXCR, one entry per CDR3 protein. The data show hundreds of thousands of distinct CDR3 sequences, over 45% seen once. The origin of this receptor is a woman in her fifties or sixties in good health. Sample: blood.

CDR3: CSARESAMPDGYTF. The CDR3 DNA follows: TGCAGTGCTAGAGAAAGTGCCATGCCAGATGGCTACACCTTC. The V call is TRBV20-1, the J call TRBJ1-2, with no clear D. Trimming took off 0 bases at V and 6 bases at J, with 14 bases between the two ends. Germline V gene sequence: CDR1 DFQATT, CDR2 SNEGSKA (reference sequence). This CDR3 spans 14 amino acids.